This entry features one T cell receptor beta chain sequence. This table comes from immunoSEQ multiplex PCR, and its TCRdb copy is limited to in-frame clones, with some not included. This sample has 200,000 to 250,000 clones, with less than 85% found just once. This specimen belongs to a study of blood T cell repertoires in COVID-19. Germline V gene sequence: CDR1 GTSNPN, CDR2 SVGIG (reference sequence). V lost 4 bases and J lost 7, with 19 bases in between. The CDR3 extends over 14 amino acids. Specimen: peripheral blood. The receptor was isolated from a woman over 75 with acute or convalescent COVID-19. J is TRBJ1-1 and V is TRBV30, with unresolved D. In nucleotides, the CDR3 is TGTGCCTGGACCCCCTTAGCAAAGCCCGATGAAGCTTTCTTT. Protein product: CAWTPLAKPDEAFF.